These T cell receptor beta chains were read from a single sample in a study of T cells in Graves' hyperthyroidism and ophthalmopathy. TCRdb re-called the multiplex PCR reads through MiXCR, storing one row per CDR3 protein. The repertoire holds 550,000 to 650,000 distinct CDR3 sequences, with approximately 15% as singletons. The source material was blood. The receptors derive from a young woman with Graves' hyperthyroidism that later progressed to Graves' ophthalmopathy. The conserved cysteine and the conserved F or W are not part of the CDR3 here. The order of the fields is V gene, J gene, CDR3 protein.

>TRBV30|TRBJ1-3
AWNLDSGNTIY
>TRBV15|TRBJ2-7
ATSSAGLSSYEQY
>TRBV10-3|TRBJ2-7
AINHGQTYEQY
>TRBV6-1|TRBJ2-7
ASSGLAGQPYEQY
>TRBV2|TRBJ1-2
ASSDGQGEIYGYT
>TRBV5-1|TRBJ1-1
ASRSAGGNTEAF
>TRBV7-3|TRBJ1-2
ASSLRDAGGDYGYT
>TRBV7-2|TRBJ2-3
ASSLILAGAYDTQY
>TRBV12-3/TRBV12-4|TRBJ2-2
ASSFYSDGELF
>TRBV5-4|TRBJ2-1
ASSLEPNEQF
>TRBV7-9|TRBJ2-7
ASSRDYLYEQY
>TRBV27|TRBJ1-5
ASSLRGVNQPQH
>TRBV19|TRBJ2-2
ASKVWGTGELF
>TRBV11-3|TRBJ2-3
ASSRRTSGSRFTDTQY
>TRBV12-3/TRBV12-4|TRBJ1-3
ASSLSRRGYGGNTIY
>TRBV18|TRBJ2-5
ASSPLDGETQY
>TRBV6-5|TRBJ1-1
ASSYIGRTEAF
>TRBV2|TRBJ1-4
ARKGQGREKLF
>TRBV24-1|TRBJ1-4
ATSGQGLDEKLF
>TRBV20-1|TRBJ2-1
SARRTSGVSYNEQF
>TRBV24-1|TRBJ2-7
AASEGYEQY
>TRBV7-8|TRBJ2-1
ASSLGVRETAKDEQF
>TRBV12-3/TRBV12-4|TRBJ1-6
ASSSPNSPLH
>TRBV2|TRBJ2-1
ASSSRSSNEQF
>TRBV7-3|TRBJ1-1
ASSLDGVAEAF
>TRBV6-1|TRBJ2-5
ASRTGGAETQY
>TRBV14|TRBJ2-7
ASSVSGRSYEQY
>TRBV13|TRBJ2-1
ASSPQPREALGWNEQF
>TRBV7-6|TRBJ2-1
ASSARSPGVEQF
>TRBV5-1|TRBJ2-7
ASSLVTGYSSEQY
>TRBV30|TRBJ2-5
AWGRYQETQY
>TRBV19|TRBJ2-6
ASSTRGGSGANVLT
>TRBV29-1|TRBJ2-3
SVEPAAVDTQY
>TRBV9|TRBJ2-1
ASSVDGGRGKF
>TRBV5-1|TRBJ1-2
ASSLGDTTNYGYT
>TRBV15|TRBJ2-5
ATSRDLLAGETQY
>TRBV9|TRBJ2-1
ASSEGVTREQF
>TRBV20-1|TRBJ1-5
SARNGSMAPQH
>TRBV27|TRBJ2-2
ASSLWEREETGELF
>TRBV10-3|TRBJ2-5
AISVSGSGQETQY
>TRBV7-6|TRBJ2-3
ASSDRGDTQY
>TRBV20-1|TRBJ2-7
SATLLGHGLHYEQY